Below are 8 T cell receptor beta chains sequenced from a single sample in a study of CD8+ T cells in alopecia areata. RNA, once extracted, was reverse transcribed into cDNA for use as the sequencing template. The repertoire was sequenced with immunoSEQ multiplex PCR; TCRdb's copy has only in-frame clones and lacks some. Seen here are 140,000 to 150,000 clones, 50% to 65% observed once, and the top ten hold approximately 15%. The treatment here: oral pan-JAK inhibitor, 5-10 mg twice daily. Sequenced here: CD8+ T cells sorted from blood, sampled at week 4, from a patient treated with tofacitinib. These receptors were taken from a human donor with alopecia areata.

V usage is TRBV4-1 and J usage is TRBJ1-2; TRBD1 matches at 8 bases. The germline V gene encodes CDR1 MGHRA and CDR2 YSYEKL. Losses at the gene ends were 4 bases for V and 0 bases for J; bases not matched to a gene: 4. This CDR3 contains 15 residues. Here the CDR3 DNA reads TGCGCCAGCAGCCCGGACAGGGAAGCTAACTATGGCTACACCTTC. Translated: CASSPDREANYGYTF.

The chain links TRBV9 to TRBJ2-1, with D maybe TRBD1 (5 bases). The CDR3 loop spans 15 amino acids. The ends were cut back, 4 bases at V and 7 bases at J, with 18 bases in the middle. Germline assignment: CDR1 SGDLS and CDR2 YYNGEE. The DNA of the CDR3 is TGTGCCAGCAGCTCCAGGGTCGGGCGGATTAATGAGCAGTTCTTC. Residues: CASSSRVGRINEQFF.

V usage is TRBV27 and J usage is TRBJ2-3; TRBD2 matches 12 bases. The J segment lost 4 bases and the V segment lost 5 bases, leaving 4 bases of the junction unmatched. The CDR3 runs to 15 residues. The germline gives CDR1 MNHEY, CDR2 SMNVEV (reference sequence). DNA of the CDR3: TGTGCCAGCAGTGTGACTAGCGGGGGTTCAGATACGCAGTATTTT. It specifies CASSVTSGGSDTQYF.

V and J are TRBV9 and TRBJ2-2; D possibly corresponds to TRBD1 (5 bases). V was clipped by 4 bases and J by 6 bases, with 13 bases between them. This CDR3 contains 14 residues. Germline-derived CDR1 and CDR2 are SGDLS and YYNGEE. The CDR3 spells CASSPSGAAGELFF. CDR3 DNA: TGTGCCAGCAGCCCAAGTGGGGCGGCCGGGGAGCTGTTTTTT. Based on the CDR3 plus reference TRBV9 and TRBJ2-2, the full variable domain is DSGVTQTPKHLITATGQRVTLRCSPRSGDLSVYWYQQSLDQGLQFLIQYYNGEERAKGNILERFSAQQFPDLHSELNLSSLELGDSALYFCASSPSGAAGELFFGEGSRLTVL.

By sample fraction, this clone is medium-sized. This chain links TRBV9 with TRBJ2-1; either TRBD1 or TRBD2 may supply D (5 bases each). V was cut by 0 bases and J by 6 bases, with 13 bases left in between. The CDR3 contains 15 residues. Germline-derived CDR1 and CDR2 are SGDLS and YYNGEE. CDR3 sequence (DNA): TGTGCCAGCAGCGTAGGAGAGGGGTGGGCCAATGAGCAGTTCTTC. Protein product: CASSVGEGWANEQFF.

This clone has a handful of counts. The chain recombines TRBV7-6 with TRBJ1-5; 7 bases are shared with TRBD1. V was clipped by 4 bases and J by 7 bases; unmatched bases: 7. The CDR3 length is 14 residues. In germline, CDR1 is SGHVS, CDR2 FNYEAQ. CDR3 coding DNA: TGTGCCAGCAGCTCATACAGGGGTGGACAGCCCCAGCATTTT. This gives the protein CASSSYRGGQPQHF. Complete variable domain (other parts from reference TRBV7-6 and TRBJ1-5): GAGVSQSPRYKVTKRGQDVALRCDPISGHVSLYWYRQALGQGPEFLTYFNYEAQQDKSGLPNDRFSAERPEGSISTLTIQRTEQRDSAMYRCASSSYRGGQPQHFGDGTRLSIL.

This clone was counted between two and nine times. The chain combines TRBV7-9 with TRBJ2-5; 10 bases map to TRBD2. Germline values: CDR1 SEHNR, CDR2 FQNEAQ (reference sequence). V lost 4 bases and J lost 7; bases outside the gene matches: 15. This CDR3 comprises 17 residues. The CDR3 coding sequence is TGTGCCAGCAGCTCTTTCATAGCGGGGGGAGCTTCAGGGACCCAGTACTTC. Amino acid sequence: CASSSFIAGGASGTQYF.

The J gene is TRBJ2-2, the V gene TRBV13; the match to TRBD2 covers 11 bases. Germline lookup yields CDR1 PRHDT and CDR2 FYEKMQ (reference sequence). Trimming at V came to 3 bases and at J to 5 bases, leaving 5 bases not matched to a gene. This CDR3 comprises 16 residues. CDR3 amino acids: CASSFRLAGMTGELFF. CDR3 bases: TGTGCCAGCAGCTTCCGACTAGCGGGGATGACCGGGGAGCTGTTTTTT.